Below are 17 T cell receptor beta chains sequenced from a single sample in a study of blood T cells in healthy people across ages. A sample-barcoded 5' primer and a J-beta primer mix were used in a second PCR of about 6 to 11 cycles. TCRdb independently ran MiXCR on the 5' RACE reads; one entry per CDR3 protein. The data contain around 690,000 distinct CDR3 sequences, around three fifths of them singletons. The sequenced material came from blood. Receptors originate from a man in his sixties in good health.

V and J are TRBV4-1 and TRBJ2-1; 12 bases are a match to TRBD2. Losses at the gene ends were 3 bases for V and 6 bases for J; bases not matched to a gene: 6. The CDR3 contains 16 residues. CDR1 is MGHRA and CDR2 is YSYEKL in the germline V gene. CDR3 in amino acids: CASSQTSGGFINEQFF. The CDR3 coding sequence is TGCGCCAGCAGCCAGACTAGCGGGGGATTTATCAATGAGCAGTTCTTC.

The chain uses TRBV20-1 and TRBJ1-5; D is undetermined. The CDR3 extends over 16 amino acids. Germline-derived CDR1 and CDR2 are DFQATT and SNEGSKA (reference sequence). Trimming stripped 3 bases from V and 2 bases from J, with 17 bases between. DNA of the CDR3: TGCAGTGCTAGTGGTCGTCTGGGTAATGGCAATCAGCCCCAGCATTTT. Protein sequence: CSASGRLGNGNQPQHF.

V usage is TRBV6-2 or TRBV6-3 and J usage is TRBJ2-1; 9 bases fit TRBD2. Germline trimming cut 5 bases from V and 3 bases from J; bases unmatched to any gene: 8. Germline lookup yields CDR1 MNHEY and CDR2 SVGEGT. The CDR3 is 16 amino acids. The chain's CDR3 is CASSGSAGGNYNEQFF. The CDR3, as DNA: TGTGCCAGCAGTGGGTCAGCGGGGGGTAACTACAATGAGCAGTTCTTC.

The V and J genes are TRBV9 and TRBJ1-2; a possible D gene is TRBD1 (5 bases). V was trimmed by 0 bases and J by 4 bases, leaving 16 bases between them. This CDR3 contains 16 residues. Germline CDR1 reads SGDLS; CDR2 reads YYNGEE. CDR3 protein: CASSVGSRDSIYGYTF. CDR3 in DNA: TGTGCCAGCAGCGTAGGGAGCCGGGACTCCATCTATGGCTACACCTTC. Together with reference TRBV9 and TRBJ1-2, the CDR3 gives the full variable domain: DSGVTQTPKHLITATGQRVTLRCSPRSGDLSVYWYQQSLDQGLQFLIQYYNGEERAKGNILERFSAQQFPDLHSELNLSSLELGDSALYFCASSVGSRDSIYGYTFGSGTRLTVV.

The rearrangement uses TRBV4-1 and TRBJ1-2; D is perhaps TRBD1 (5 bases). The V and J ends lost 1 base and 3 bases respectively, with 9 bases between them. The CDR3 totals 14 residues. Germline V lookup: CDR1 MGHRA, CDR2 YSYEKL. CDR3 coding DNA: TGCGCCAGCAGCCAAGGCGGGGGGGACTATGGCTACACCTTC. Protein sequence: CASSQGGGDYGYTF.

This clonotype was observed once. The rearrangement links TRBV7-2 to TRBJ2-3; 12 bases are shared with TRBD2. Trimming removed 2 bases from V and 0 bases from J; junction bases left unmatched: 6. Germline V CDR1 and CDR2: SGHTA, FQGNSA. The CDR3 length is 18 residues. CDR3 in amino acids: CASSLWASGGGSTDTQYF. In nucleotides, the CDR3 is TGTGCCAGCAGCTTATGGGCTAGCGGGGGGGGTAGCACAGATACGCAGTATTTT.

This sequence joins TRBV4-2 and TRBJ2-3; TRBD2 agrees at 12 bases. Germline-derived CDR1 and CDR2 are LGHNA and YNFKEQ. The V segment lost 1 base and the J segment 2 bases; nucleotides outside the gene matches: 4. The CDR3 loop spans 17 amino acids. The CDR3 sequence: CASSQGLAGEITDTQYF. DNA for the CDR3: TGTGCCAGCAGCCAAGGACTAGCGGGGGAGATCACAGATACGCAGTATTTT.

This chain connects TRBV29-1 to TRBJ2-6; TRBD1 aligns across 10 bases. Germline V gene data show CDR1 as SQVTM and CDR2 as ANQGSEA. Trimming cost V 6 bases and J 0 bases; bases outside gene matches: 2. CDR3 length: 15 amino acids. DNA of the CDR3: TGCAGCGTGGGGGACAGGGGCTCTGGGGCCAACGTCCTGACTTTC. Its protein product is CSVGDRGSGANVLTF.

V usage is TRBV14 and J usage is TRBJ2-1; D might be TRBD1 (6 bases). The CDR3 runs 17 residues. CDR1 is SGHDN, CDR2 FVKESK, per germline. Trimming left V 4 bases short and J 0 bases short, with 16 bases between. CDR3 amino acids: CASSLRQASLSYNEQFF. The CDR3 DNA reads as TGTGCCAGCAGCCTTCGACAGGCTAGCCTCTCCTACAATGAGCAGTTCTTC.

The J gene is TRBJ2-7, the V gene TRBV7-6; D might be TRBD1 (6 bases). The J call could be wrong; TRBJ2-5 is a better fit for the DNA end. CDR3 length equals 16 residues. Germline CDR1 is SGHVS and CDR2 is FNYEAQ. The CDR3 region has the DNA TGTGCCAGCAGCTCAGGGGTTCACATCCCCCAAGAGACCCAGTACTTC. Translation: CASSSGVHIPQETQYF.

This sequence joins TRBV11-2 and TRBJ2-5; 9 bases match TRBD1. J gave up 5 bases and V 5 bases, and 12 bases lay outside the gene matches. There are 16 residues in the CDR3. Per germline, CDR1 SGHAT and CDR2 FQNNGV. The CDR3 coding sequence is TGTGCCAGCAGCCCAGGTTACAGGGGGCGTCGGGAGACCCAGTACTTC. This translates into CASSPGYRGRRETQYF.

This clonotype was detected a few times. The rearrangement joins TRBV11-2 to TRBJ2-5; 8 bases fit TRBD1. The CDR3 loop spans 17 amino acids. The V gene's germline CDR1 is SGHAT and CDR2 FQNNGV. With V trimmed by 0 bases and J by 4 bases, 10 bases remained unmatched. The CDR3 DNA sequence: TGTGCCAGCAGCTTAGATTTCGGACAGGGCGGCGGAGAGACCCAGTACTTC. This sequence encodes CASSLDFGQGGGETQYF.

Notes on this clonotype: A much larger clone differs from this one at a single base, so this may be a read error. This chain joins TRBV12-3 or TRBV12-4 and TRBJ1-6; D gene uncertain. The CDR3 has 16 residues. CDR3 in amino acids: CAGSRIVGVYNSPLHF. The CDR3 nucleotides are TGTGCCGGCAGCCGCATCGTGGGAGTCTATAATTCACCCCTCCACTTT.

This clonotype was observed a handful of times. J is TRBJ2-7 and V is TRBV6-2 or TRBV6-3; D tentatively reads TRBD1 or TRBD2 (7 bases each). CDR1 is MNHEY, CDR2 SVGEGT, per germline. V lost 5 bases and J 5 bases, leaving 16 bases between the germline ends. The CDR3 totals 14 residues. The CDR3 sequence: CASSDAGGVDEQYF. As DNA, the CDR3 is TGTGCCAGCAGTGACGCAGGGGGGGTGGACGAGCAGTACTTC.

The rearrangement uses TRBV12-3 or TRBV12-4 and TRBJ2-5; D gene ambiguous. This CDR3 spans 14 amino acids. Trimming removed 5 bases at V and 1 base at J, with 11 bases between. CDR3 DNA sequence: TGTGCCAGCAGTCTAGACACGAGCCAAGAGACCCAGTACTTC. This translates into CASSLDTSQETQYF.

This clonotype was seen a handful of times. The V and J genes are TRBV12-3 or TRBV12-4 and TRBJ1-2; 8 nucleotides align to TRBD1. The V segment lost 3 bases and the J segment 6 bases; nucleotides outside the gene matches: 9. CDR3 length: 15 residues. CDR3 sequence: CASSFGTLRGHGYTF. The CDR3 bases are TGTGCCAGCAGTTTTGGGACTCTCAGGGGGCATGGCTACACCTTC.

The V call is TRBV27, the J call TRBJ1-4; no clear D. Germline V gene lookup returns CDR1 MNHEY and CDR2 SMNVEV (reference sequence). V gave up 5 bases and J gave up 4 bases, with 14 bases separating them. The CDR3 consists of 15 residues. CDR3 protein: CASSIRTSSNEKLFF. In nucleotides, the CDR3 is TGTGCCAGCAGTATCCGGACGTCAAGTAATGAAAAACTGTTTTTT.